These 27 T cell receptor beta chains were sequenced from one sample in a study of OX40 agonist ivuxolimab in advanced cancers. Here immunoSEQ multiplex PCR was the method, and the copy in TCRdb shows in-frame clones only, minus some. Counted here are 35,000 to 40,000 clones, around 90% occurring once; the ten biggest clones make up around 13%. Sequencing used CD4+ or CD8+ T cells sorted from blood, obtained in a trial of the OX40 agonist ivuxolimab. The receptor set was obtained from an adult with an advanced solid tumor such as melanoma, head and neck, liver or kidney cancer.

This rearrangement joins TRBV28 to TRBJ2-2; D possibly corresponds to TRBD1 (5 bases). This CDR3 contains 15 residues. Germline CDR1 MDHEN, CDR2 SYDVKM. The germline V and J ends were trimmed by 2 bases and 2 bases, with 9 bases remaining between them. The CDR3 here is CASSLSRVNTGELFF. DNA for the CDR3: TGTGCCAGCAGTTTAAGCAGGGTCAACACCGGGGAGCTGTTTTTT.

The chain carries TRBV4-3 and TRBJ2-1, with a possible D match to TRBD2 (6 bases). Trimming shortened V by 0 bases and J by 7 bases, and 22 bases separated the two germline ends. The CDR3 sequence is 18 residues long. The germline V gene encodes CDR1 LGHNA and CDR2 YSLEER. The CDR3 reads CASSQEEHLRESRNEQFF. The CDR3 DNA reads as TGCGCCAGCAGCCAAGAAGAACATCTACGGGAGTCTAGAAATGAGCAGTTCTTC.

The chain couples TRBV27 to TRBJ1-1, with 7 bases matching TRBD1. Per germline, CDR1 MNHEY and CDR2 SMNVEV (reference sequence). This CDR3 is 14 amino acids long. V shed 5 bases and J 1 base; nucleotides not matched to a gene: 4. This CDR3 reads CASSPTGWNTEAFF. Written as DNA, the CDR3 is TGTGCCAGCAGTCCGACAGGGTGGAACACTGAAGCTTTCTTT.

This clone is a singleton in its sample. This chain uses TRBV19 with TRBJ1-1; TRBD1 is a possible D gene (5 bases). CDR1 and CDR2 (germline): LNHDA, SQIVND (reference sequence). V lost 3 bases and J 5 bases, leaving 16 bases between the germline ends. The length of the CDR3 is 15 residues. CDR3 nucleotides: TGTGCCAGTAGTATCTACGGGGGGGTGCGGACTGAAGCTTTCTTT. Translating it yields CASSIYGGVRTEAFF.

The chain couples TRBV27 to TRBJ1-4, with D possibly being TRBD1 (6 bases). Trimming took 5 bases from V and 5 from J, leaving 21 bases between them. Germline V lookup: CDR1 MNHEY, CDR2 SMNVEV (reference sequence). The CDR3 is 17 amino acids. CDR3 region: CASSPLTRGGGNEKLFF. DNA of the CDR3: TGTGCCAGCAGTCCTCTCACCCGAGGGGGTGGAAATGAAAAACTGTTTTTT.

This clone was counted a single time. The chain joins TRBV27 to TRBJ2-7; no clear D. This CDR3 has 14 amino acids. Trimming left V 1 base short and J 7 bases short, with 14 bases between. The germline gives CDR1 MNHEY, CDR2 SMNVEV (reference sequence). CDR3 sequence: CASSLLGSSGEQYF. The CDR3, as DNA: TGTGCCAGCAGTTTATTAGGCAGCTCGGGTGAGCAGTACTTC.

The V gene is TRBV5-6, the J gene TRBJ2-7; D ambiguous. The CDR3 length is 15 residues. Germline V lookup: CDR1 SGHDT, CDR2 YYEEEE. V was trimmed by 0 bases and J by 0 bases, leaving 10 bases between them. The CDR3 DNA reads as TGTGCCAGCAGCTTGGGTACCGTGAGCTCCTACGAGCAGTACTTC. Amino acid sequence: CASSLGTVSSYEQYF. Supplemented by reference TRBV5-6 and TRBJ2-7, the full variable domain reads DAGVTQSPTHLIKTRGQQVTLRCSPKSGHDTVSWYQQALGQGPQFIFQYYEEEERQRGNFPDRFSGHQFPNYSSELNVNALLLGDSALYLCASSLGTVSSYEQYFGPGTRLTVT.

This chain links TRBV6-5 with TRBJ1-1, with a possible D match to TRBD1 (5 bases). V was shortened by 5 bases and J by 7 bases, with 11 bases between the two germline ends. CDR1 is MNHEY, CDR2 SVGAGI, per germline. The CDR3 totals 12 residues. For the CDR3, the DNA is TGTGCCAGCAGTCTAGGCGGGGGTGAAGCTTTCTTT. The encoded protein is CASSLGGGEAFF.

CDR3 nucleotides: TGCGCCAGCAGCCAAGATCCGGGACAGGGGTTCTACGAGCAGTACTTC. Encoded protein: CASSQDPGQGFYEQYF. J is TRBJ2-7 and V is TRBV4-1, with TRBD1 matching over 10 bases. The CDR3 extends over 16 amino acids. V trimming: 0 bases; J trimming: 3 bases; junction bases outside the gene matches: 5. Germline CDR1 MGHRA, CDR2 YSYEKL.

The chain combines TRBV11-1 with TRBJ2-5; TRBD2 is a possible D gene (6 bases). CDR1 is SGHAT, CDR2 FQDESV, per germline (reference sequence). The CDR3 extends over 16 amino acids. The ends were cut back, 5 bases at V and 1 base at J, with 17 bases in the middle. The CDR3 nucleotides are TGTGCCAGCAGCATTAGGGCCACGGGGGTCCAAGAGACCCAGTACTTC. The encoded protein is CASSIRATGVQETQYF.

This chain joins TRBV5-6 and TRBJ2-5; TRBD2 is a possible D gene (6 bases). This CDR3 spans 14 amino acids. Deletions cut 3 bases from V and 5 bases from J, with 14 bases between. Germline V gene lookup returns CDR1 SGHDT and CDR2 YYEEEE. The CDR3 nucleotides read TGTGCCAGCAGCTCCTTTACGGGGGAGGAGACCCAGTACTTC. Translation: CASSSFTGEETQYF.

The chain has TRBV13 and TRBJ2-7; D call uncertain. Germline CDR1 PRHDT, CDR2 FYEKMQ (reference sequence). Trimming removed 0 bases at V and 1 base at J, with 10 bases between. This CDR3 is built from 15 residues. The CDR3 sequence is CASSLGASPSYEQYF. The CDR3 nucleotides are TGTGCCAGCAGCTTAGGGGCTTCCCCATCCTACGAGCAGTACTTC.

The rearrangement links TRBV7-6 to TRBJ2-5, with TRBD2 matching 7 bases. V lost 1 base and J lost 4; bases outside the gene matches: 3. Germline V gives CDR1 SGHVS, CDR2 FNYEAQ. The CDR3 totals 14 residues. The CDR3 region is CASSLGGGRETQYF. The CDR3 nucleotides read TGTGCCAGCAGCTTAGGAGGCGGGAGAGAGACCCAGTACTTC. Using reference TRBV7-6 and TRBJ2-5 for the parts outside the CDR3, the full variable domain is GAGVSQSPRYKVTKRGQDVALRCDPISGHVSLYWYRQALGQGPEFLTYFNYEAQQDKSGLPNDRFSAERPEGSISTLTIQRTEQRDSAMYRCASSLGGGRETQYFGPGTRLLVL.

The J gene is TRBJ1-1, the V gene TRBV13; 9 nucleotides agree with TRBD1. The J segment lost 4 bases and the V segment lost 5 bases, leaving 11 bases of the junction unmatched. There are 16 residues in the CDR3. Germline V gene sequence: CDR1 PRHDT, CDR2 FYEKMQ (reference sequence). CDR3 amino acids: CASSTNRGRGVTEAFF. The CDR3 bases are TGTGCCAGCAGCACTAACAGGGGGCGTGGGGTCACTGAAGCTTTCTTT.

The chain joins TRBV15 to TRBJ2-7; 9 positions agree with TRBD2. CDR1 and CDR2 (germline): LNHNV, YYDKDF (reference sequence). V trimming: 0 bases; J trimming: 0 bases; junction bases outside the gene matches: 3. CDR3 length: 16 residues. For the CDR3, the DNA is TGTGCCACCAGCAGAGAAAGACTAGCGGACTCCTACGAGCAGTACTTC. Translation: CATSRERLADSYEQYF.

The chain joins TRBV15 to TRBJ1-2, with D perhaps TRBD1 (5 bases). V gave up 0 bases and J gave up 8 bases, with 16 bases separating them. Per the germline V gene, CDR1 is LNHNV and CDR2 is YYDKDF (reference sequence). This CDR3 contains 15 residues. The CDR3 nucleotides are TGTGCCACCAGCAGAGATCTGCGGGGCTCCGAAGGCTACACCTTC. Protein sequence: CATSRDLRGSEGYTF.

The rearrangement joins TRBV7-2 to TRBJ2-1, with a weak D call TRBD2 (7 bases). CDR3 length equals 16 residues. V lost 2 bases, J lost 3 bases, and 14 bases lay in between. Germline-derived CDR1 and CDR2 are SGHTA and FQGNSA. CDR3 amino acids: CASSLTGRTDYNEQFF. CDR3 nucleotides: TGTGCCAGCAGCTTAACCGGGAGGACAGACTACAATGAGCAGTTCTTC.

Of note for this clone: The sample has other DNA sequences that encode this CDR3 too. V usage is TRBV2 and J usage is TRBJ2-7, with no clear D. This CDR3 is built from 11 residues. Germline V CDR1 and CDR2: SNHLY, FYNNEI. Between the trimmed V and J ends, which lost 6 bases and 4 bases, there was a span of 7 bases. The CDR3 bases are TGTGCCAGCAGCCCTGTATACGAGCAGTACTTC. It translates to CASSPVYEQYF.

The chain employs TRBV27 and TRBJ1-5, with no clear D. CDR1 is MNHEY and CDR2 is SMNVEV in the germline V gene (reference sequence). The V gene lost 4 bases and the J gene lost 7 bases, with 14 bases spanning the gap. There are 14 residues in the CDR3. CDR3 sequence: CASSYDAWEQPQHF. In nucleotides, the CDR3 is TGTGCCAGCAGTTACGACGCGTGGGAGCAGCCCCAGCATTTT.

This chain uses TRBV2 with TRBJ2-3, with TRBD1 identical over 8 bases. Looked up from germline, CDR1 is SNHLY and CDR2 is FYNNEI. Trimming removed 5 bases from V and 2 bases from J; junction bases left unmatched: 6. The CDR3 has 15 amino acids. The CDR3 bases are TGTGCCAGCAGTAAGGGACAGGCTCCCACAGATACGCAGTATTTT. Its protein is CASSKGQAPTDTQYF.

V usage is TRBV6-1 and J usage is TRBJ1-5; 7 bases are a match to TRBD1. Trimming removed 7 bases from V and 3 bases from J; junction bases left unmatched: 6. This CDR3 is 14 amino acids long. The germline gives CDR1 MNHNS, CDR2 SASEGT. CDR3 nucleotide sequence: TGTGCCAGCATTACCGACAGGGTCAATCAGCCCCAGCATTTT. This gives the protein CASITDRVNQPQHF.

The genes are TRBV5-1 and TRBJ2-5; D is perhaps TRBD2 (5 bases). V lost 4 bases and J lost 5, with 15 bases in between. The germline gives CDR1 SGHRS, CDR2 YFSETQ. This CDR3 has 14 amino acids. CDR3 DNA: TGCGCCAGCAGCACTTGGACCGAGCGGGAGACCCAGTACTTC. Encoded protein: CASSTWTERETQYF.

This clone was seen a handful of times. The V call is TRBV11-2, the J call TRBJ1-1; 7 positions match TRBD1. There are 14 residues in the CDR3. The trim removed 4 bases at V and 3 bases at J, leaving 5 bases unmatched. In germline, CDR1 is SGHAT, CDR2 FQNNGV. The CDR3: CASSYDRVDTEAFF. CDR3 sequence (DNA): TGTGCCAGCAGCTACGACAGGGTGGACACTGAAGCTTTCTTT.

The chain joins TRBV7-8 to TRBJ2-1; TRBD2 aligns across 7 bases. With V trimmed by 3 bases and J by 9 bases, 11 bases remained unmatched. The CDR3 consists of 15 residues. Per germline, CDR1 SGHVS and CDR2 FQNEAQ. Here the CDR3 DNA reads TGTGCCAGCAGCTTTCTTGCGGGAGACGCGGGTGAGCAGTTCTTC. Amino acids: CASSFLAGDAGEQFF.

The rearrangement uses TRBV5-8 and TRBJ2-2, with 15 positions matching TRBD2. The ends lost 10 bases at V and 5 bases at J; junction bases unmatched: 6. CDR1 and CDR2 from the germline V gene are SGHTS and YDEGEE. The CDR3 length is 15 residues. CDR3 in amino acids: CAGTSGRLRTGELFF. The CDR3 DNA reads TGTGCCGGGACTAGCGGGAGGCTGAGGACCGGGGAGCTGTTTTTT.

The V gene is TRBV9, the J gene TRBJ2-3; possibly TRBD1 for D (6 bases). Between the trimmed V and J ends, which lost 1 base and 2 bases, there was a span of 11 bases. The CDR3 has 15 residues. From germline, CDR1 is SGDLS and CDR2 YYNGEE. The CDR3 DNA reads as TGTGCCAGCAGCGTACAGGGGATAACCACAGATACGCAGTATTTT. Protein product: CASSVQGITTDTQYF.

The chain is built from TRBV5-4 and TRBJ2-5; TRBD2 aligns across 8 bases. The V gene's germline CDR1 is SGHNT and CDR2 YYREEE (reference sequence). With 6 bases clipped from V and 5 bases from J, the junction kept 15 bases outside the gene matches. CDR3 length: 16 residues. CDR3 protein: CASTFKGLALGETQYF. The CDR3 nucleotides are TGTGCCAGCACCTTCAAAGGACTAGCCCTTGGGGAGACCCAGTACTTC.